These 11 T cell receptor beta chains were sequenced from one sample in a study of neurological immune-mediated disorders. MiXCR, applied by TCRdb to the 5' RACE reads, yields one record per CDR3 protein. The data contain more than 60,000 distinct CDR3 sequences, about 3.5% of them seen just once; the ten biggest clones take up around 2.1%. The sample comprised PBMCs. These receptors all stem from a woman between 45 and 60 years old with multiple sclerosis.

A note on this clonotype: A much larger clone lies one base from this, so it may be a read error. V and J are TRBV29-1 and TRBJ1-1; D remains unclear. Per germline, CDR1 SQVTM and CDR2 ANQGSEA. The CDR3 has 13 amino acids. V was shortened by 2 bases and J by 3 bases, with 10 bases between the two germline ends. As DNA, the CDR3 is TGCAGCGTTGAAACGGAAAGGGACACTGAAGCTTTCTTT. Translated: CSVETERDTEAFF.

This clonotype was seen at least ten times. V and J are TRBV12-3 or TRBV12-4 and TRBJ2-3; D is possibly TRBD1 (5 bases). CDR3 length equals 14 residues. Trimming took off 1 base at V and 4 bases at J, with 9 bases between the two ends. The CDR3 loop reads CASSLVTVADTQYF. DNA of the CDR3: TGTGCCAGCAGTTTAGTGACAGTAGCAGATACGCAGTATTTT.

This clonotype has ten or more counts. This chain links TRBV20-1 with TRBJ2-1, with a tentative D call TRBD2 (6 bases). This CDR3 comprises 15 residues. V was cut by 6 bases and J by 0 bases, with 15 bases left in between. Germline V gene sequence: CDR1 DFQATT, CDR2 SNEGSKA (reference sequence). CDR3 in DNA: TGCAGTGCGTACGGGACTCTGGGCTCCTACAATGAGCAGTTCTTC. It yields the protein CSAYGTLGSYNEQFF.

The sample holds many counts of this clonotype. The V and J genes are TRBV7-2 and TRBJ2-2; the D gene is possibly TRBD2 (6 bases). Germline CDR1 reads SGHTA; CDR2 reads FQGNSA. V was cut by 5 bases and J by 7 bases, with 14 bases left in between. This CDR3 region has 14 residues. CDR3 protein: CASSPLEGFGELFF. The CDR3 DNA follows: TGTGCCAGCAGCCCCTTGGAGGGCTTCGGGGAGCTGTTTTTT.

Ten or more counts support this clonotype. This chain uses TRBV12-3 or TRBV12-4 with TRBJ1-2, with D uncertain. V lost 3 bases and J lost 3, with 8 bases in between. This CDR3 region has 13 residues. The CDR3 nucleotides are TGTGCCAGCAGTTTTTCGGGGTACTATGGCTACACCTTC. Amino acids: CASSFSGYYGYTF.

This clonotype was recorded at least ten times. The V and J genes are TRBV7-9 and TRBJ2-7; D uncertain. CDR1 and CDR2 (germline): SEHNR, FQNEAQ (reference sequence). V was cut by 5 bases and J by 0 bases, with 5 bases left in between. CDR3 length: 12 residues. CDR3 bases: TGTGCCAGCAGCCTCCCCTCCTACGAGCAGTACTTC. Encoded protein: CASSLPSYEQYF.

At least ten counts were recorded for this clonotype. This chain links TRBV12-3 or TRBV12-4 with TRBJ2-5; 7 bases agree with TRBD2. After removal of 3 bases from V and 5 bases from J, the junction contained 6 bases not matched to a gene. The CDR3 length is 14 residues. CDR3 amino acids: CASSLGGIGETQYF. CDR3 nucleotide sequence: TGTGCCAGCAGTTTGGGGGGGATTGGGGAGACCCAGTACTTC.

This clonotype was counted many times. The rearrangement uses TRBV12-3 or TRBV12-4 and TRBJ2-7, with 10 bases aligning to TRBD2. Trimming at V came to 4 bases and at J to 6 bases, leaving 6 bases not matched to a gene. This CDR3 has 14 residues. CDR3 nucleotides: TGTGCCAGCAGTTCAAGCGGGAGGGGGTTCGAGCAGTACTTC. The encoded protein is CASSSSGRGFEQYF.

This clonotype was recorded many times. An end of the junction differs from the germline gene, which may be a read error. The rearrangement links TRBV20-1 to TRBJ1-5; no clear D. The CDR3 spans 15 residues. CDR1 and CDR2 (germline): DFQATT, SNEGSKA (reference sequence). This chain's CDR3 is CSASPRGGRAGPQNF. The CDR3 bases are TGCAGTGCTAGTCCGAGAGGAGGGAGAGCCGGGCCCCAGAATTTT.

This clonotype was seen repeatedly, ten times or more. The CDR3 DNA is TGTGCCAGCAGCGTTTCCTCGAACCGGGACAGGGTCAATGAGCAGTTCTTC. Amino acid sequence: CASSVSSNRDRVNEQFF. The V call is TRBV9, the J call TRBJ2-1; 9 positions agree with TRBD1. CDR1 is SGDLS, CDR2 YYNGEE, per germline. The CDR3 totals 17 residues. After removal of 2 bases from V and 6 bases from J, the junction contained 12 bases not matched to a gene. The full variable domain, its missing parts supplied by reference TRBV9 and TRBJ2-1, is DSGVTQTPKHLITATGQRVTLRCSPRSGDLSVYWYQQSLDQGLQFLIQYYNGEERAKGNILERFSAQQFPDLHSELNLSSLELGDSALYFCASSVSSNRDRVNEQFFGPGTRLTVL.

The table lists this clonotype with many counts. V is TRBV12-5 and J is TRBJ1-5; 7 nucleotides align to TRBD1. With V trimmed by 5 bases and J by 3 bases, 4 bases remained unmatched. The CDR3 is 14 amino acids. CDR1 is LGHNT, CDR2 FRNRAP, per germline. The CDR3 DNA is TGTGCTAGTGGTCGGGACAGTTTCAATCAGCCCCAGCATTTT. This gives the protein CASGRDSFNQPQHF.